A single sample is the source of the 28 T cell receptor beta chains below, sequenced in a study of shared clonotypes between healthy human individuals. Measured with immunoSEQ multiplex PCR; TCRdb has only the in-frame clones, and not every one. The sample carries over a million clones, 95% to 97% recorded once. Specimen: naive CD4+ T cells sorted from blood. As for subset: CD45RA+ positively selected. The receptors here all came from a man between 25 and 39 years old in good health.

V and J are TRBV9 and TRBJ1-4; D uncertain. The CDR3 has 15 residues. The V and J ends lost 5 bases and 4 bases respectively, with 15 bases between them. The V gene's germline CDR1 is SGDLS and CDR2 YYNGEE. This chain's CDR3 is CASSLGNVRNEKLFF. CDR3 nucleotides: TGTGCCAGCAGTCTCGGGAATGTTCGTAATGAAAAACTGTTTTTT.

The chain recombines TRBV7-9 with TRBJ1-2; 7 positions agree with TRBD1. V shed 7 bases and J 7 bases; nucleotides not matched to a gene: 18. Germline V lookup: CDR1 SEHNR, CDR2 FQNEAQ (reference sequence). This CDR3 is 16 amino acids long. The CDR3 spells CASIPGDRASRIGYTF. Here the CDR3 DNA reads TGTGCCAGCATCCCCGGAGACAGGGCAAGCCGAATTGGCTACACCTTC.

V usage is TRBV28 and J usage is TRBJ2-2; D possibly corresponds to TRBD2 (6 bases). This CDR3 contains 15 residues. With 5 bases removed from V and 0 bases from J, the gap between germline ends came to 10 bases. Germline CDR1 and CDR2: MDHEN and SYDVKM. The CDR3 here is CASSRLGSNTGELFF. CDR3 sequence (DNA): TGTGCCAGCAGTCGACTAGGATCGAACACCGGGGAGCTGTTTTTT.

The CDR3 spells CASSRGTRRSDEQFF. CDR3 nucleotides: TGTGCCAGCAGCAGGGGGACTAGACGGAGCGATGAGCAGTTCTTC. The chain joins TRBV5-8 to TRBJ2-1; 8 nucleotides agree with TRBD2. With V trimmed by 4 bases and J by 8 bases, 11 bases remained unmatched. This CDR3 has 15 residues. Germline V lookup: CDR1 SGHTS, CDR2 YDEGEE. The whole variable domain, remainder taken from reference TRBV5-8 and TRBJ2-1, is EAGVTQSPTHLIKTRGQQATLRCSPISGHTSVYWYQQALGLGLQFLLWYDEGEERNRGNFPPRFSGRQFPNYSSELNVNALELEDSALYLCASSRGTRRSDEQFFGPGTRLTVL.

The chain has TRBV5-1 and TRBJ2-1, with a tentative D call TRBD1 (5 bases). The V end lost 0 bases, the J end lost 5 bases, and 6 bases lay between the germline ends. The CDR3 spans 13 residues. Germline-derived CDR1 and CDR2 are SGHRS and YFSETQ. The CDR3 DNA reads as TGCGCCAGCAGCTTGGGACAGCACAATGAGCAGTTCTTC. Translating gives CASSLGQHNEQFF.

This chain connects TRBV5-6 to TRBJ2-4, with D perhaps TRBD1 or TRBD2 (6 bases each). Germline CDR1 and CDR2: SGHDT and YYEEEE. This CDR3 has 13 residues. V was trimmed by 2 bases and J by 6 bases, leaving 9 bases between them. CDR3 sequence (DNA): TGTGCCAGCAGCTTCGGGGGCAGAAACATTCAGTACTTC. The encoded protein is CASSFGGRNIQYF.

V and J are TRBV29-1 and TRBJ1-4; 8 bases line up with TRBD1. CDR3 length: 14 amino acids. CDR1 SQVTM and CDR2 ANQGSEA come from the germline V gene. Trimming took 5 bases from V and 3 from J; bases not matched to a gene: 5. The CDR3 nucleotides read TGCAGCGTTCTTCGACAGGGGCCTAATGAAAAACTGTTTTTT. It encodes CSVLRQGPNEKLFF.

The J gene is TRBJ1-1, the V gene TRBV7-2, with 7 nucleotides matching TRBD1. Trimming at V came to 6 bases and at J to 0 bases, leaving 7 bases not matched to a gene. Germline values: CDR1 SGHTA, CDR2 FQGNSA. This CDR3 is built from 15 residues. The CDR3 sequence: CASRSYGTVNTEAFF. The CDR3 nucleotides read TGTGCCAGCAGGTCGTACGGGACAGTGAACACTGAAGCTTTCTTT. The full variable domain, with the rest looked up from reference TRBV7-2 and TRBJ1-1, is GAGVSQSPSNKVTEKGKDVELRCDPISGHTALYWYRQSLGQGLEFLIYFQGNSAPDKSGLPSDRFSAERTGGSVSTLTIQRTQQEDSAVYLCASRSYGTVNTEAFFGQGTRLTVV.

The chain is built from TRBV7-9 and TRBJ2-3, with TRBD2 identical over 9 bases. V trimming: 4 bases; J trimming: 2 bases; junction bases outside the gene matches: 7. The germline CDR1 and CDR2 sequences are SEHNR and FQNEAQ (reference sequence). This CDR3 region has 16 residues. CDR3 protein: CASSSPSGANTDTQYF. The CDR3 coding sequence is TGTGCCAGCAGCTCGCCTAGCGGGGCGAACACAGATACGCAGTATTTT. Full variable domain (rest looked up from reference TRBV7-9 and TRBJ2-3): DTGVSQNPRHKITKRGQNVTFRCDPISEHNRLYWYRQTLGQGPEFLTYFQNEAQLEKSRLLSDRFSAERPKGSFSTLEIQRTEQGDSAMYLCASSSPSGANTDTQYFGPGTRLTVL.

The chain couples TRBV28 to TRBJ1-1; D unclear. V shed 6 bases and J shed 11 bases, with 16 bases lying between them. This CDR3 contains 12 residues. The germline CDR1 and CDR2 sequences are MDHEN and SYDVKM. The CDR3 loop reads CASRGSPVEAFF. CDR3 bases: TGTGCCAGCAGAGGCAGCCCCGTTGAGGCTTTCTTT. Combining the CDR3 with reference TRBV28 and TRBJ1-1 gives the whole variable domain DVKVTQSSRYLVKRTGEKVFLECVQDMDHENMFWYRQDPGLGLRLIYFSYDVKMKEKGDIPEGYSVSREKKERFSLILESASTNQTSMYLCASRGSPVEAFFGQGTRLTVV.

This sequence joins TRBV5-1 and TRBJ2-2; tentatively, D is TRBD2 (6 bases). Germline V lookup: CDR1 SGHRS, CDR2 YFSETQ. V lost 2 bases, J lost 0 bases, and 14 bases lay in between. This CDR3 region has 17 residues. DNA of the CDR3: TGCGCCAGCAGCTTTAGACTAGTCGGAGCGAACACCGGGGAGCTGTTTTTT. Amino acid sequence: CASSFRLVGANTGELFF.

The genes are TRBV14 and TRBJ1-3; perhaps TRBD1 as D (5 bases). The CDR3 consists of 15 residues. The germline V gene has CDR1 SGHDN and CDR2 FVKESK. Trimming removed 1 base at V and 8 bases at J, with 15 bases between. CDR3 bases: TGTGCCAGCAGCCAAGTATATGGGACGGTAGACACCATATATTTT. Translated: CASSQVYGTVDTIYF.

V usage is TRBV9 and J usage is TRBJ2-3; the D is unclear. The V and J ends lost 0 bases and 4 bases respectively, with 12 bases between them. The CDR3 sequence is 15 residues long. Germline V gene data show CDR1 as SGDLS and CDR2 as YYNGEE. The CDR3 DNA follows: TGTGCCAGCAGCGTAGCCCCAGAAGCGTCAGATACGCAGTATTTT. This sequence encodes CASSVAPEASDTQYF.

This chain connects TRBV6-1 to TRBJ2-7; 10 bases are shared with TRBD2. This CDR3 spans 15 amino acids. Germline values: CDR1 MNHNS, CDR2 SASEGT. Trimming cost V 5 bases and J 3 bases; bases outside gene matches: 7. The CDR3 spells CASSPRTSGSYEQYF. CDR3 nucleotide sequence: TGTGCCAGCAGTCCACGGACTAGCGGAAGCTACGAGCAGTACTTC.

The chain carries TRBV28 and TRBJ2-3; 13 bases align to TRBD2. With 7 bases clipped from V and 9 bases from J, the junction kept 13 bases outside the gene matches. Per germline, CDR1 MDHEN and CDR2 SYDVKM. This CDR3 has 16 amino acids. The CDR3 is CASTLAGGPVSLTQYF. CDR3 nucleotides: TGTGCCAGCACACTAGCGGGAGGGCCGGTCAGTCTGACGCAGTATTTT. The entire variable domain, with the rest obtained from reference TRBV28 and TRBJ2-3, is as follows: DVKVTQSSRYLVKRTGEKVFLECVQDMDHENMFWYRQDPGLGLRLIYFSYDVKMKEKGDIPEGYSVSREKKERFSLILESASTNQTSMYLCASTLAGGPVSLTQYFGPGTRLTVL.

This chain links TRBV18 with TRBJ2-6; 8 nucleotides align to TRBD2. Trimming removed 2 bases from V and 0 bases from J; junction bases left unmatched: 9. In germline, CDR1 is KGHSH, CDR2 LQKENI. This CDR3 has 19 amino acids. CDR3 nucleotides: TGTGCCAGCTCACCAATCCTGGCTAGCGGGTACTCTGGGGCCAACGTCCTGACTTTC. It translates to CASSPILASGYSGANVLTF.

This rearrangement joins TRBV6-6 to TRBJ2-1; 10 bases map to TRBD1. J was trimmed by 6 bases and V by 4 bases; bases with no gene match: 9. The V gene's germline CDR1 is MNHNY and CDR2 SVGAGI (reference sequence). CDR3 size: 16 residues. The CDR3 protein is CASSSYYRDRGNEQFF. For the CDR3, the DNA is TGTGCCAGCAGTTCCTACTACCGGGACAGGGGCAATGAGCAGTTCTTC.

The chain combines TRBV28 with TRBJ2-1; perhaps TRBD2 as D (5 bases). The CDR3 is 11 amino acids. Germline V gene lookup returns CDR1 MDHEN and CDR2 SYDVKM. The V end lost 6 bases, the J end lost 14 bases, and 14 bases lay between the germline ends. Written as DNA, the CDR3 is TGTGCCAGCAGGGAGGACTCTGGGAAGTTCTTC. Protein: CASREDSGKFF.

The chain couples TRBV5-5 to TRBJ1-1; no clear D gene. The CDR3 contains 14 residues. V lost 0 bases, J lost 0 bases, and 6 bases lay in between. Germline assignment: CDR1 SGHKS and CDR2 YYEKEE (reference sequence). The CDR3 is CASSLVSMNTEAFF. The CDR3 DNA is TGTGCCAGCAGCTTGGTGTCTATGAACACTGAAGCTTTCTTT.

The rearrangement joins TRBV4-3 to TRBJ2-1; D is unresolved. The CDR3 extends over 16 amino acids. In germline, CDR1 is LGHNA, CDR2 YSLEER. Trimming stripped 5 bases from V and 2 bases from J, with 16 bases between. This CDR3 is CASSSEATAAYNEQFF. The CDR3 DNA is TGCGCCAGCAGCTCAGAGGCGACGGCAGCCTACAATGAGCAGTTCTTC.

The V and J genes are TRBV9 and TRBJ2-5, with 9 bases that match TRBD2. From germline, CDR1 is SGDLS and CDR2 YYNGEE. V gave up 2 bases and J gave up 5 bases; unmatched junction bases: 10. The CDR3 sequence is 16 residues long. This CDR3 reads CASSVGGRARRETQYF. In DNA, the CDR3 is TGTGCCAGCAGCGTTGGCGGGAGGGCCCGCCGGGAGACCCAGTACTTC.

This sequence joins TRBV6-5 and TRBJ2-3; D is unresolved. This CDR3 comprises 14 residues. The ends were cut back, 5 bases at V and 0 bases at J, with 9 bases in the middle. Germline lookup yields CDR1 MNHEY and CDR2 SVGAGI. CDR3 nucleotide sequence: TGTGCCAGCAGTAATCGACGGAGCACAGATACGCAGTATTTT. Its protein product is CASSNRRSTDTQYF.

For this clone: The sample has other DNA sequences that encode this CDR3 too. The chain is built from TRBV7-9 and TRBJ2-1; D is uncertain. Trimming stripped 2 bases from V and 4 bases from J, with 6 bases between. Germline V gene sequence: CDR1 SEHNR, CDR2 FQNEAQ (reference sequence). The CDR3 loop spans 13 amino acids. The CDR3 DNA reads as TGTGCCAGCAGCTTAATCGGATACAATGAGCAGTTCTTC. Its protein is CASSLIGYNEQFF.

CDR3 region: CASSLIQGVDEQFF. The CDR3, as DNA: TGTGCCAGCAGCTTAATCCAGGGGGTGGATGAGCAGTTCTTC. The V call is TRBV7-3, the J call TRBJ2-1, with TRBD1 matching 7 bases. This CDR3 is built from 14 residues. The V gene end was trimmed by 1 base and the J gene end by 8 bases; junction bases not matched to a gene: 5. Germline-derived CDR1 and CDR2 are SGHTA and FQGTGA.

The chain recombines TRBV7-2 with TRBJ1-3, with a possible D match to TRBD1 (5 bases). The CDR3 totals 19 residues. Trimming removed 2 bases at V and 0 bases at J, with 20 bases between. Germline lookup yields CDR1 SGHTA and CDR2 FQGNSA. This CDR3 reads CASSLSLVGTLSSGNTIYF. The CDR3 DNA reads TGTGCCAGCAGCTTATCGTTGGTCGGGACCCTGAGCTCTGGAAACACCATATATTTT. Filled out from reference TRBV7-2 and TRBJ1-3, the complete variable domain reads GAGVSQSPSNKVTEKGKDVELRCDPISGHTALYWYRQSLGQGLEFLIYFQGNSAPDKSGLPSDRFSAERTGGSVSTLTIQRTQQEDSAVYLCASSLSLVGTLSSGNTIYFGEGSWLTVV.

V is TRBV7-9 and J is TRBJ2-5; D possibly uses TRBD1 or TRBD2 (6 bases each). Between the trimmed V and J ends, which lost 4 bases and 7 bases, there was a span of 22 bases. This CDR3 is built from 16 residues. The germline V gene has CDR1 SEHNR and CDR2 FQNEAQ (reference sequence). For the CDR3, the DNA is TGTGCCAGCAGCTCAGGCGGCGGGACAACTACTAGGACCCAGTACTTC. It codes for CASSSGGGTTTRTQYF.

The chain has TRBV19 and TRBJ1-2; D remains ambiguous. Trimming left V 9 bases short and J 2 bases short, with 16 bases between. The CDR3 contains 14 residues. Germline V lookup: CDR1 LNHDA, CDR2 SQIVND (reference sequence). The CDR3 DNA reads TGTGCCAGCTCAGCCGCCGTCATCAACTATGGCTACACCTTC. Amino acid sequence: CASSAAVINYGYTF. Full variable domain (missing parts from reference TRBV19 and TRBJ1-2): DGGITQSPKYLFRKEGQNVTLSCEQNLNHDAMYWYRQDPGQGLRLIYYSQIVNDFQKGDIAEGYSVSREKKESFPLTVTSAQKNPTAFYLCASSAAVINYGYTFGSGTRLTVV.

This rearrangement joins TRBV7-2 to TRBJ2-1; perhaps TRBD2 as D (6 bases). Germline CDR1 SGHTA, CDR2 FQGNSA. The germline V and J ends were trimmed by 5 bases and 8 bases, with 19 bases remaining between them. This CDR3 spans 15 amino acids. DNA of the CDR3: TGTGCCAGCAGCCACCTGAAGGGGCCGGGGGATGAGCAGTTCTTC. Translating gives CASSHLKGPGDEQFF.